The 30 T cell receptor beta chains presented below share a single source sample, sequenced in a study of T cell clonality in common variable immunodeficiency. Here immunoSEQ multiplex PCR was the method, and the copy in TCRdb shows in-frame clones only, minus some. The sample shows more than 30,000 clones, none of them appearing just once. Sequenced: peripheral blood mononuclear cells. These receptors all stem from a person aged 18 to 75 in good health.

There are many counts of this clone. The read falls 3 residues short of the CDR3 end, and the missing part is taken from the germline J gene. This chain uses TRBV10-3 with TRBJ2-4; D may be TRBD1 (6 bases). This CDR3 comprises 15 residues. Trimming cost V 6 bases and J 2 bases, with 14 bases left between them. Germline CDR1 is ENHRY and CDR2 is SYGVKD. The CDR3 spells CAIRGLGATKNIQYF. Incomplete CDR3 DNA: TGTGCCATCAGGGGTTTGGGGGCAACCAAAAACATT.

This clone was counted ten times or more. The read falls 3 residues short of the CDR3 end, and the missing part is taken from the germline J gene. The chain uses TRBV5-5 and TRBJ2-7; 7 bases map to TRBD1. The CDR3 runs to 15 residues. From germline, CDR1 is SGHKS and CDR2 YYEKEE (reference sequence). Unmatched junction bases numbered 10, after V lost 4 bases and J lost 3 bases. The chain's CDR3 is CASSRTETGLYEQYF. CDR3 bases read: TGTGCCAGCAGCAGGACGGAGACAGGGCTCTACGAG.

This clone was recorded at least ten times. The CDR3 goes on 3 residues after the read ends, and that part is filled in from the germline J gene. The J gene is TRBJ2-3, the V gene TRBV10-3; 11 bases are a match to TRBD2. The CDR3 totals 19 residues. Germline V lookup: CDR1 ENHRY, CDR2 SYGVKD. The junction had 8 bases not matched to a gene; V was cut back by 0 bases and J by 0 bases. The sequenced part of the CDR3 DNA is TGTGCCATCAGTGAGTCAGGGCTGGGACTAGCGGCCAGCACAGATACG. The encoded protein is CAISESGLGLAASTDT. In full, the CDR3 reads CAISESGLGLAASTDTQYF.

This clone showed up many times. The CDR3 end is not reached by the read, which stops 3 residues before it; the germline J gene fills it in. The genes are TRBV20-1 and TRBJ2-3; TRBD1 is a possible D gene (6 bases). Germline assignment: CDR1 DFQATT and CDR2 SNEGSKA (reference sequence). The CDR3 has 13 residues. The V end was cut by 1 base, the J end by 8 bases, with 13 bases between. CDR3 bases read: TGCAGTGCTAGAGGGGCAGGGGTCGGTACG. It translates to CSARGAGVGT. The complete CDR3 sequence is CSARGAGVGTQYF.

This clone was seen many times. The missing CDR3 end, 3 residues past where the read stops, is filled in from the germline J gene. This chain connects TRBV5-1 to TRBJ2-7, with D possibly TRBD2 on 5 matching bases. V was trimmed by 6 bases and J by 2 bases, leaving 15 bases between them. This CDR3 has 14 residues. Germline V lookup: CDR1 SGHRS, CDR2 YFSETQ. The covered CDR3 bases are TGCGCCAGCACCCTTGACGGACTCACCTACGAG. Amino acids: CASTLDGLTYE. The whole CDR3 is CASTLDGLTYEQYF.

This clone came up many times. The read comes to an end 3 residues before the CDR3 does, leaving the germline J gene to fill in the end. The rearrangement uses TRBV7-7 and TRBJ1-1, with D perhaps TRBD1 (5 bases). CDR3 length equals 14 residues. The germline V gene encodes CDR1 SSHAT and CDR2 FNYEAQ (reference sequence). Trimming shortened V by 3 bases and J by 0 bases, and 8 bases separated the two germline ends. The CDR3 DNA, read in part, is TGTGCCAGCAGCTTGGGGGGTATGAACACTGAA. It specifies CASSLGGMNTE. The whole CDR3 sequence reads CASSLGGMNTEAFF.

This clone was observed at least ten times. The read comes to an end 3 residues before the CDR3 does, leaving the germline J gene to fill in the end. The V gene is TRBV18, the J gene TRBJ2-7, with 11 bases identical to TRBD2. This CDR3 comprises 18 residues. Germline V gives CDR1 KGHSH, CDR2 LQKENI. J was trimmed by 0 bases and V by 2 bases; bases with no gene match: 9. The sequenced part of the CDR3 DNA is TGTGCCAGCTCACCAGGGGGCACTAGCGGGAGTAGCTCCTACGAG. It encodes CASSPGGTSGSSSYE. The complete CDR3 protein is CASSPGGTSGSSSYEQYF. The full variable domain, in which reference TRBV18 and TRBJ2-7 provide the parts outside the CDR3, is NAGVMQNPRHLVRRRGQEARLRCSPMKGHSHVYWYRQLPEEGLKFMVYLQKENIIDESGMPKERFSAEFPKEGPSILRIQQVVRGDSAAYFCASSPGGTSGSSSYEQYFGPGTRLTVT.

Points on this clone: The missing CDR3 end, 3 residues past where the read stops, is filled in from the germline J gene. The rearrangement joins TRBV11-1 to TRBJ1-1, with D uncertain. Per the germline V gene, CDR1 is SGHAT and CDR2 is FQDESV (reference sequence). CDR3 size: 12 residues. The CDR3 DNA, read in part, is TGTGCCAGCAGCCCTGCAGGAGACGAA. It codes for CASSPAGDE. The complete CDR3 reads CASSPAGDEAFF.

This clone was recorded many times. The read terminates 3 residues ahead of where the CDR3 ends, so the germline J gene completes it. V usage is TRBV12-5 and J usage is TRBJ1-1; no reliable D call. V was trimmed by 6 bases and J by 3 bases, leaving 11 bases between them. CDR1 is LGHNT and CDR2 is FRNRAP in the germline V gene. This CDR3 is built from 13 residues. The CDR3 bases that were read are TGTGCTAGTGGCTCTCTATCCGACACTGAA. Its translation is CASGSLSDTE. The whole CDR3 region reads CASGSLSDTEAFF. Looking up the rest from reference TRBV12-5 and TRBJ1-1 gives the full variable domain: DARVTQTPRHKVTEMGQEVTMRCQPILGHNTVFWYRQTMMQGLELLAYFRNRAPLDDSGMPKDRFSAEMPDATLATLKIQPSEPRDSAVYFCASGSLSDTEAFFGQGTRLTVV.

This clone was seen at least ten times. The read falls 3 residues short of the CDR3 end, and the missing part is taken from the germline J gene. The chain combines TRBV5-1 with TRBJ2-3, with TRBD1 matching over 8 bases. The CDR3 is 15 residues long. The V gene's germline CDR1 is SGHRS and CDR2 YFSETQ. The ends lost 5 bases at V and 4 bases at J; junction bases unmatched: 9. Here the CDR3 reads CASSYSTGVSDTQYF. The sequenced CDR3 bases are TGCGCCAGCAGTTACTCGACAGGGGTGTCAGATACG. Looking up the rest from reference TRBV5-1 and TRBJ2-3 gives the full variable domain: KAGVTQTPRYLIKTRGQQVTLSCSPISGHRSVSWYQQTPGQGLQFLFEYFSETQRNKGNFPGRFSGRQFSNSRSEMNVSTLELGDSALYLCASSYSTGVSDTQYFGPGTRLTVL.

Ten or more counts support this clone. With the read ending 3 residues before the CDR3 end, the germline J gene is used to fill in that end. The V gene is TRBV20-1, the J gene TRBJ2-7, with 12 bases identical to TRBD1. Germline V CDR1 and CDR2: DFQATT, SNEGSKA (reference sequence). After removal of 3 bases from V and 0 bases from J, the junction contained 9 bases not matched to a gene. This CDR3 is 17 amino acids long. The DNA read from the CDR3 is TGCAGTGCTAGGGGGACAGGGGGCTTAAGAGGCTCCTACGAG. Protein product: CSARGTGGLRGSYE. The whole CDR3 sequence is CSARGTGGLRGSYEQYF.

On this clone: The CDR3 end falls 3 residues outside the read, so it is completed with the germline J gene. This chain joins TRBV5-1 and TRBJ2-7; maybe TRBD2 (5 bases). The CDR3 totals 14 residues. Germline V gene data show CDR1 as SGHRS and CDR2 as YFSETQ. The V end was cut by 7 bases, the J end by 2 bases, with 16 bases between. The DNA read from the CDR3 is TGCGCCAGCGGACGAAGCGGCCAAACCTACGAG. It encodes CASGRSGQTYE. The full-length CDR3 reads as CASGRSGQTYEQYF.

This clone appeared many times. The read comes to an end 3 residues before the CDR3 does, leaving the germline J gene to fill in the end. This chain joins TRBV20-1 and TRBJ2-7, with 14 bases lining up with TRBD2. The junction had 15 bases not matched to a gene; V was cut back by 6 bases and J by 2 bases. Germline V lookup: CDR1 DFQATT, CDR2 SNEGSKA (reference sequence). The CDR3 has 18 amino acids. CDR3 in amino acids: CSAAPGLAGEGGTYEQYF. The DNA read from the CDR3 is TGCAGTGCGGCACCGGGACTAGCGGGAGAAGGTGGGACCTACGAG.

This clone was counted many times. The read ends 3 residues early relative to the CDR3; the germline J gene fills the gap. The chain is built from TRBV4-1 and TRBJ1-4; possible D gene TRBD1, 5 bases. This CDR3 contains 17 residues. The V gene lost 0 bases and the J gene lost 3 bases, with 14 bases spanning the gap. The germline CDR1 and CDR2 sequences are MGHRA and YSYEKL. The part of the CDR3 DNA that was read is TGCGCCAGCAGCCAAGATCCCTCCGGGGGGGCTAATGAAAAA. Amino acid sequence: CASSQDPSGGANEK. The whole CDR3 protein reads CASSQDPSGGANEKLFF.

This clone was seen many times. The CDR3 bases that were read are TGCAGTCTGACTAGCACAGATACG. Translation gives CSLTSTDT. The whole CDR3 is CSLTSTDTQYF. This chain connects TRBV20-1 to TRBJ2-3, with D unresolved. The sequenced fragment ends 3 residues before the CDR3 boundary, so the rest is inferred from the germline J gene. The V gene lost 8 bases and the J gene lost 0 bases, with 6 bases spanning the gap. CDR1 DFQATT and CDR2 SNEGSKA come from the germline V gene (reference sequence). The CDR3 runs 11 residues.

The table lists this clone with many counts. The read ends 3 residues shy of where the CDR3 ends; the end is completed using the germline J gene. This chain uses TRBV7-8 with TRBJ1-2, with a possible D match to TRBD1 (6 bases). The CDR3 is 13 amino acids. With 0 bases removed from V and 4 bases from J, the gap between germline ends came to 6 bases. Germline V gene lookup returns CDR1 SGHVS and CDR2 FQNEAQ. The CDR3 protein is CASSLATGYGYTF. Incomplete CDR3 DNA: TGTGCCAGCAGCTTAGCGACAGGCTATGGC.

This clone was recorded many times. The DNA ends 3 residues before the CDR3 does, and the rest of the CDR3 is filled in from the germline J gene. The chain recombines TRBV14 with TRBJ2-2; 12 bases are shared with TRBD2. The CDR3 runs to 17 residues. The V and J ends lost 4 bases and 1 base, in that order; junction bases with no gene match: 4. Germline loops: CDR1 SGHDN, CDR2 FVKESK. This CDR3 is CASSPGTSGWNTGELFF. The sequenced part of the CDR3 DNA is TGTGCCAGCAGCCCGGGGACTAGCGGGTGGAACACCGGGGAG. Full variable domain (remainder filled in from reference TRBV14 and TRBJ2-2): EAGVTQFPSHSVIEKGQTVTLRCDPISGHDNLYWYRRVMGKEIKFLLHFVKESKQDESGMPNNRFLAERTGGTYSTLKVQPAELEDSGVYFCASSPGTSGWNTGELFFGEGSRLTVL.

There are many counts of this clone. CDR3 DNA (partial): TGTGCCACCAGGTCGGGACAGGGGACGCATGAG. The encoded protein is CATRSGQGTHE. The full CDR3 protein reads CATRSGQGTHEQFF. The chain is built from TRBV24-1 and TRBJ2-1, with TRBD1 matching over 10 bases. The CDR3 is cut off 3 residues early in the read; its end comes from the germline J gene. The J segment lost 8 bases and the V segment lost 7 bases, leaving 7 bases of the junction unmatched. The CDR3 has 14 amino acids. Germline V gene data show CDR1 as KGHDR and CDR2 as SFDVKD.

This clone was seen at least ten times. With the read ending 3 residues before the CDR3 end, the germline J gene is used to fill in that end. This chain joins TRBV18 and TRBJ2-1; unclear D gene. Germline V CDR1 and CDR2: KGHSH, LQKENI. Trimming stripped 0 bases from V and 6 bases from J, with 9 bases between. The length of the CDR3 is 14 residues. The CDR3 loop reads CASSPPLEINEQFF. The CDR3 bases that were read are TGTGCCAGCTCACCACCGCTAGAAATCAATGAG.

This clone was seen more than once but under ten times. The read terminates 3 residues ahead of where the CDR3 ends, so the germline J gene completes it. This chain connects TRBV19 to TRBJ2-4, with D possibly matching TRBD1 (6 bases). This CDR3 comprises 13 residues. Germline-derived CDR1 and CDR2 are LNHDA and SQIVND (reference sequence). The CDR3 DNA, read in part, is TGTGCCAGTAGTCCAGGACAGACCTATGGT. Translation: CASSPGQTYG. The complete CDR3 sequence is CASSPGQTYGQYF. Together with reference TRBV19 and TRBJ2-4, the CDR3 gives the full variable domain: DGGITQSPKYLFRKEGQNVTLSCEQNLNHDAMYWYRQDPGQGLRLIYYSQIVNDFQKGDIAEGYSVSREKKESFPLTVTSAQKNPTAFYLCASSPGQTYGQYFGAGTRLSVL.

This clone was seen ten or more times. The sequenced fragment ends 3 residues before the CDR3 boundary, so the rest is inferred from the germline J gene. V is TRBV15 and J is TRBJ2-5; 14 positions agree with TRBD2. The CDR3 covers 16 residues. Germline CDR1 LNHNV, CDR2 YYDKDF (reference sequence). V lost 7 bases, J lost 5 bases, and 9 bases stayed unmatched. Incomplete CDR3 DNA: TGTGCCACCACACCGACTAGCGGGAGGGCCTATGAGACC. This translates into CATTPTSGRAYET. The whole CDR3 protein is CATTPTSGRAYETQYF. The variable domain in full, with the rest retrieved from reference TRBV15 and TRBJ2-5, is DAMVIQNPRYQVTQFGKPVTLSCSQTLNHNVMYWYQQKSSQAPKLLFHYYDKDFNNEADTPDNFQSRRPNTSFCFLDIRSPGLGDTAMYLCATTPTSGRAYETQYFGPGTRLLVL.

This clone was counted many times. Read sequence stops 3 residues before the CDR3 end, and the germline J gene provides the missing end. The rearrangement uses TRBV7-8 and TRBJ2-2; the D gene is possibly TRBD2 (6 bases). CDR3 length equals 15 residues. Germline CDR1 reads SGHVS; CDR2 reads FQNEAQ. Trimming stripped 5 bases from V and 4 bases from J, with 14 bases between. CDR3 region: CASSQGSGPTGELFF. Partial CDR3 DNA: TGTGCCAGCAGCCAAGGTAGCGGTCCCACCGGGGAG.

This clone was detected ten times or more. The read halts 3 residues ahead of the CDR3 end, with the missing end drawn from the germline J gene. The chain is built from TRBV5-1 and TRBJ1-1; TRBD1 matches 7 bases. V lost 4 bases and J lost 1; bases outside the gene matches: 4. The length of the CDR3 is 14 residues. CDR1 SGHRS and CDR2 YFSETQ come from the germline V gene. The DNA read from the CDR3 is TGCGCCAGCAGCGTGGGACAGAAGAACACTGAA. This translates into CASSVGQKNTE. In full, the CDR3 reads CASSVGQKNTEAFF. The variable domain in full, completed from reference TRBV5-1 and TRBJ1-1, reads KAGVTQTPRYLIKTRGQQVTLSCSPISGHRSVSWYQQTPGQGLQFLFEYFSETQRNKGNFPGRFSGRQFSNSRSEMNVSTLELGDSALYLCASSVGQKNTEAFFGQGTRLTVV.

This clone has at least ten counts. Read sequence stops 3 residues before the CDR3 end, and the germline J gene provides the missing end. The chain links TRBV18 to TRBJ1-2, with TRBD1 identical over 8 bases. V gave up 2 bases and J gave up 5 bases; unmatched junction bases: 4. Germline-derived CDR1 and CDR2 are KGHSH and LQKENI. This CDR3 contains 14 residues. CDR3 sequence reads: CASSPGQGVYGYTF. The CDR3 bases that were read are TGTGCCAGCTCACCAGGACAGGGTGTATATGGC. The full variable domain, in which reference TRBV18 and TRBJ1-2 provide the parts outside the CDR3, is NAGVMQNPRHLVRRRGQEARLRCSPMKGHSHVYWYRQLPEEGLKFMVYLQKENIIDESGMPKERFSAEFPKEGPSILRIQQVVRGDSAAYFCASSPGQGVYGYTFGSGTRLTVV.

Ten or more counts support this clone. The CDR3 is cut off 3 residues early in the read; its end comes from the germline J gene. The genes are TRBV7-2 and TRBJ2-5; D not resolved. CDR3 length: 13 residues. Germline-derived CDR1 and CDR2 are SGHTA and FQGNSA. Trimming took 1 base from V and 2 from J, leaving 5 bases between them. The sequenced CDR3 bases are TGTGCCAGCAGCTTAGACAGACAAGAGACC. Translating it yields CASSLDRQET. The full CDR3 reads CASSLDRQETQYF.

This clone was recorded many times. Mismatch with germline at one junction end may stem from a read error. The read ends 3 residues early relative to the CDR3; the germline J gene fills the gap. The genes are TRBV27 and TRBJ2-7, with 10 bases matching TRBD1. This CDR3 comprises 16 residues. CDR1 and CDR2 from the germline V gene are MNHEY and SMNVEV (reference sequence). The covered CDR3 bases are TGTGCCAGCAGTTCCTTGGGACAGGGGATCTCCAACGAG. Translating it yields CASSSLGQGISNE. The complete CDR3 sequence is CASSSLGQGISNEQYF.

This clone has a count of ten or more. The chain's CDR3 is CASSIGVSAANTGELFF. The DNA read from the CDR3 is TGTGCCAGTAGTATAGGTGTTAGCGCGGCGAACACCGGGGAG. The chain combines TRBV19 with TRBJ2-2; D is possibly TRBD2 (5 bases). The read terminates 3 residues before the CDR3 end, so the remaining end is supplied by the germline J gene. V shed 1 base and J shed 0 bases, with 12 bases lying between them. The CDR3 has 17 amino acids. Germline V CDR1 and CDR2: LNHDA, SQIVND (reference sequence). Full variable domain (missing parts from reference TRBV19 and TRBJ2-2): DGGITQSPKYLFRKEGQNVTLSCEQNLNHDAMYWYRQDPGQGLRLIYYSQIVNDFQKGDIAEGYSVSREKKESFPLTVTSAQKNPTAFYLCASSIGVSAANTGELFFGEGSRLTVL.

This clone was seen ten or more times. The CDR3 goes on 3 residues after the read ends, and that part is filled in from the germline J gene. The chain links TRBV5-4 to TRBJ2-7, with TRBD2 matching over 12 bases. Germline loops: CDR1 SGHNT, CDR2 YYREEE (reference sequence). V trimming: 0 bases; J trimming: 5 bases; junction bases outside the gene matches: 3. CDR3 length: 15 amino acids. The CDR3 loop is CASSLDWTSGNEQYF. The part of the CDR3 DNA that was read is TGTGCCAGCAGCTTGGATTGGACTAGCGGGAACGAG. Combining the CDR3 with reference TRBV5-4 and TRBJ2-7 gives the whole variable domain ETGVTQSPTHLIKTRGQQVTLRCSSQSGHNTVSWYQQALGQGPQFIFQYYREEENGRGNFPPRFSGLQFPNYSSELNVNALELDDSALYLCASSLDWTSGNEQYFGPGTRLTVT.

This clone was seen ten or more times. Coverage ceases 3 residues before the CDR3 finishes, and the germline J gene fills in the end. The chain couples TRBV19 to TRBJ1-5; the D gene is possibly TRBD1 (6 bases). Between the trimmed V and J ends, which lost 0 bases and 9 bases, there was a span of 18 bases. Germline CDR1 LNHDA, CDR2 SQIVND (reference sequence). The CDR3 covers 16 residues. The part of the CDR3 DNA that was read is TGTGCCAGTAGTATAGACCCCCGGACAGTAACAGGGCCC. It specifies CASSIDPRTVTGP. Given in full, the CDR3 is CASSIDPRTVTGPQHF.

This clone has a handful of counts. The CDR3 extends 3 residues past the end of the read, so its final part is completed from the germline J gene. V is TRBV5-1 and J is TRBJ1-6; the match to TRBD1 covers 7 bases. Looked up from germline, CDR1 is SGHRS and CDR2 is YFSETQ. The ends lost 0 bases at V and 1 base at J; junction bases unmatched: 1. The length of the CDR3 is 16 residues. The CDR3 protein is CASSLAGGSYNSPLHF. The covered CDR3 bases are TGCGCCAGCAGCTTGGCAGGGGGGTCCTATAATTCACCC.